The following is a TCR beta chain sequence with its context. It has no known antigen specificity. No per-base quality is available; no much larger clone lies one base away. V ends up 1 base short and J 3 bases short, with an unmatched junction base count of 2. The CDR3 contains 15 residues, cysteine and phenylalanine counted. Just the 45-base CDR3 DNA is kept, in frame starting at base 1. Taken from the germline V gene, the CDR1 and CDR2 loops are SGHTA and FQGTGA. The sample is drawn from a study of shared clonotypes between healthy human individuals (dated by TCRdb to about 2020). Some background on the complete study: Three men and a couple of women, aged 18 to 49 years, made up the cohort. For each donor, CD4 naive and CD4 memory were each run on three plates, CD8 naive on two plates, and CD8 memory on one plate. Blood TCR repertoires of 5 or 6 healthy adults were deeply sequenced to estimate repertoire size and the extent of clonotype sharing between individuals. To increase sequencing depth and limit assay-specific biases, different laboratories used diverse techniques to prepare libraries and sequence TCR repertoires. Per donor, leukapheresis produced somewhere between about 0.8 and 9 billion PBMCs.

Healthy HIV-negative adults with no recently reported acute infections or vaccinations were included as donors. Only Caucasian adults living in Nashville, Tennessee, USA were represented among the donors. CD4+ T cells were enriched by magnetic negative selection, after which naive cells were positively selected on CD45RA and the negative fraction was taken as the memory subset. After blood collection by leukapheresis, PBMCs were isolated using Ficoll-Histopaque density gradient centrifugation and then cryopreserved in the vapor phase of liquid nitrogen. Analytical flow cytometry was used to check the purity and quantity of each magnetically sorted T cell population. Each sorted fraction had its genomic DNA isolated and then quantified by UV absorbance on a Nanodrop 2000c. Paper-wide results and their limitations: Sharing across a few donors was observed for 4.5% to 6.5% of naive CD4, less than 4% of naive CD8, 2.3% of memory CD4, and around 0.42% of memory CD8 clonotypes. Sampling was limited to blood, and TCR repertoires in tissue likely differ from TCR repertoires in blood. Clonotypes shared by all four sorted-subset donors showed higher generation probabilities than non-shared clonotypes. Pairwise subsampling indicated that sequencing depth was expected to affect the degree of clonotype sharing among donors. Incomplete sequencing was indicated by rarefaction of sorted-subset datasets, despite the large sequencing depth. Estimated clonotype richness was generally larger for naive than for memory subsets. Because the study included a small number of donors, the genetic and exposure-history diversity represented was limited.

TCR CDR3 regions were amplified from genomic DNA by multiplex PCR using the deep immunoSEQ assay. For each cell subset, the extracted genomic DNA was distributed evenly across all wells of several immunoSEQ 96-well plates, and each plate served as one replicate. For sorted subsets, roughly 200 ng of genomic DNA, equivalent to some 30,000 T cell genomes, went into each replicate PCR. Purified libraries were quantified with a Qubit 3.0 fluorometer, sized on a Bioanalyzer 2100, and re-quantified with the KAPA Library Quantification kit. Each immunoSEQ 96-well plate was sequenced on its own single-read 150-cycle Illumina NextSeq 550 flow cell. Under the source paper's analysis protocol: Because the immunoSEQ output included only junctional sequences and no quality scores, the filtering could not be the same as the filtering used for full-length reads. To assign V/J genes and CDR3, sequences were annotated using PyIR, a Python wrapper for IgBLAST v1.9, with IMGT germline references. Reads were filtered out if the reads had weak V/J assignments (E-value above 1e-6), no CDR3, stop codons, out-of-frame junctions, or ambiguous translated residues. V3J clonotypes were defined by identical inferred V gene, J gene, and CDR3 amino acid sequence. Percentage overlap between repertoires was computed as shared unique clonotypes divided by the size of the smaller repertoire. RTK rarefaction, the Chao1 estimator, and Recon v2.1 estimates of unobserved clonotypes were used to assess repertoire richness. Generation probabilities were computed with OLGA for all TCRbeta clonotypes obtained by the gDNA method from several donors. TCRdb re-hosts the immuneACCESS table, in-frame sequences only. Its copies lack some clones; in the studies checked, an unresolved V gene accounts for under half of them, and the cause for the rest is not known. V and J calls and clone size are given by that table; D and trimming were obtained from the DNA. Counted in this sample were 550,000 to 850,000 clones; around two thirds of them appeared once. The biggest ten clones account for approximately 1.6% of the sample.

Sequenced input: memory CD4+ T cells sorted from blood. The meaning of the sample's cell subset or site label: CD45RA-negative fraction. The receptor's source is a woman aged 30 to 39 in good health. The rearrangement joined TRBV7-3 to TRBJ2-5, with TRBD2 matching 10 junction bases. DNA sequence: TGTGCCAGCAGCTTAAGTACTAGCGGGAAAGAGACCCAGTACTTC. This codes for CASSLSTSGKETQYF.